The 6 T cell receptor beta chains below come from one sample, sequenced in a study of blood T cell repertoires in COVID-19. Method: immunoSEQ multiplex PCR; TCRdb's copy keeps in-frame clones and lacks some. The sample lists tens of thousands of clones, about 88% occurring once. The sequencing input was peripheral blood. The source is a man aged 55 to 70 with acute or convalescent COVID-19.

A single count supports this clone. The CDR3, as DNA: TGTGCCAGCAGCTTACAGGGAGTTCAGCCCCAGCATTTT. Translated, it gives CASSLQGVQPQHF. V usage is TRBV5-6 and J usage is TRBJ1-5; tentatively, D is TRBD1 (6 bases). Germline CDR1 reads SGHDT; CDR2 reads YYEEEE. CDR3 length equals 13 residues. Deletions cut 2 bases from V and 6 bases from J, with 9 bases between.

The rearrangement joins TRBV6-2 or TRBV6-3 to TRBJ1-1, with a tentative D call TRBD1 (5 bases). V was pared by 4 bases and J by 4 bases, with 10 bases between. CDR1 MNHEY and CDR2 SVGEGT come from the germline V gene. The CDR3 has 13 amino acids. CDR3 sequence (DNA): TGTGCCAGCAGTTGGGCGGGGCTCACTGAAGCTTTCTTT. This codes for CASSWAGLTEAFF.

The rearrangement links TRBV6-4 to TRBJ1-3; D perhaps matches TRBD1 (5 bases). The V end was cut by 6 bases, the J end by 3 bases, with 9 bases between. CDR1 and CDR2 (germline): MRHNA, SNTAGT. CDR3 length: 13 amino acids. CDR3 sequence: CASRGGNGNTIYF. The CDR3 DNA reads as TGTGCCAGCAGGGGGGGGAATGGAAACACCATATATTTT.

The chain recombines TRBV10-2 with TRBJ1-1; D perhaps matches TRBD1 (6 bases). In germline, CDR1 is WSHSY, CDR2 SAAADI. V lost 8 bases to trimming and J lost 5 bases, with 15 bases between them. The CDR3 covers 13 residues. The CDR3 here is CASLGGRDTEAFF. In DNA form, the CDR3 reads TGCGCCAGCTTGGGGGGGCGCGATACTGAAGCTTTCTTT.

The chain links TRBV5-1 to TRBJ1-3; TRBD1 might be the D (5 bases). Trimming stripped 4 bases from V and 2 bases from J, with 10 bases between. The CDR3 is 14 residues long. Germline V gene data show CDR1 as SGHRS and CDR2 as YFSETQ. The CDR3 region is CASSMDKPGNTIYF. Here the CDR3 DNA reads TGCGCCAGCAGCATGGACAAACCTGGAAACACCATATATTTT.

This clone was detected once. V and J are TRBV6-6 and TRBJ2-5; D not certain. CDR3 size: 11 residues. V lost 5 bases and J lost 4, with 5 bases in between. CDR1 MNHNY and CDR2 SVGAGI come from the germline V gene (reference sequence). For the CDR3, the DNA is TGTGCCAGCAGTAACGGAGAGACCCAGTACTTC. It specifies CASSNGETQYF.